This TCR beta chain appears in the sequencing data of a study of T cells in localized non-small cell lung cancer. The repertoire was sequenced with immunoSEQ multiplex PCR; TCRdb's copy has only in-frame clones and lacks some. This table holds around 35,000 clones, 93% found once. The clonotype comes from a female donor over 55 with stage I lung adenocarcinoma. The sample in question was peripheral blood, obtained before any cancer treatment.

DNA for the CDR3: TGTGCCAGCAGCTTAGGGGGACAGGGGGAGACCCAGTACTTC. Translated, it gives CASSLGGQGETQYF. V usage is TRBV7-2 and J usage is TRBJ2-5; 10 bases match TRBD1. V dropped 1 base and J dropped 5; count of bases not matched to a gene: 1. The CDR3 has 14 amino acids. From germline, CDR1 is SGHTA and CDR2 FQGNSA.